These 3 T cell receptor beta chains share one sample of origin, sequenced in a study of T cells in Graves' hyperthyroidism and ophthalmopathy. Researchers took RNA transcripts and amplified the TCR beta CDR3 regions from them. HTBI primers were the set used in a first-round RT-PCR of the TCR CDR3. TCRdb analysed the multiplex PCR reads with MiXCR anew, one entry per CDR3 protein. This repertoire shows about 570,000 distinct CDR3 sequences, around 45% found once; its top ten account for around 20%. Sequenced sample: peripheral blood or thyroid tissue (not recorded which). All receptors come from an adult woman with Graves' disease, either hyperthyroidism or ophthalmopathy (not recorded which).

This clonotype was seen a few times. The chain recombines TRBV19 with TRBJ2-2; 11 nucleotides agree with TRBD2. Germline CDR1 and CDR2: LNHDA and SQIVND (reference sequence). The V and J ends lost 7 bases and 5 bases, in that order; junction bases with no gene match: 9. The CDR3 is 16 residues long. The CDR3 bases are TGTGCCAGTACGCAGGCACTAGCGGGAGAAACCGGGGAGCTGTTTTTT. It translates to CASTQALAGETGELFF.

V is TRBV30 and J is TRBJ1-3, with D possibly being TRBD1 (5 bases). CDR3 length equals 15 residues. Deletions cut 0 bases from V and 0 bases from J, with 9 bases between. Germline V lookup: CDR1 GTSNPN, CDR2 SVGIG (reference sequence). The DNA for the CDR3 is TGTGCCTGGAGTGTAGGGACCACCTCTGGAAACACCATATATTTT. This encodes CAWSVGTTSGNTIYF.

The V and J genes are TRBV7-3 and TRBJ1-2, with 7 bases identical to TRBD1. The J segment lost 4 bases and the V segment lost 2 bases, leaving 7 bases of the junction unmatched. Per germline, CDR1 SGHTA and CDR2 FQGTGA. The CDR3 is 15 amino acids. In DNA, the CDR3 is TGTGCCAGCAGCTTATCCGGGACAGCCTTCTATGGCTACACCTTC. It encodes CASSLSGTAFYGYTF.